The clone carrying this T cell receptor (beta chain) was counted between two and nine times. The CDR3 length is 15 residues. Trimming cost V 2 bases and J 6 bases, with 17 bases left between them. Looked up from germline, CDR1 is LGHNA and CDR2 is YSLEER. The data stem from a study of T-cell memory formation after mild COVID-19. TCRdb reanalysed the 5' RACE reads using MiXCR and keeps one entry per CDR3 protein. The sample holds approximately 400,000 distinct CDR3 sequences, less than 25% seen once. The clonotype originates from an adult woman who had mild COVID-19 (a few samples of this study predate the infection). Cell type and time point are not known. The sequencing sample was made of PBMCs or a T cell subset sorted from them (not recorded which). The J gene is TRBJ2-7, the V gene TRBV4-3; D perhaps matches TRBD1 (5 bases). This CDR3 reads CASSQSWGLGVEQYF. CDR3 DNA sequence: TGCGCCAGCAGCCAAAGCTGGGGCTTAGGAGTCGAGCAGTACTTC.